The 21 T cell receptor beta chains reported below all come from one sample, sequenced in a study of T-cell memory formation after mild COVID-19 (dated by TCRdb to the early 2020s). Library method: 5' RACE. The reads were generated on an Illumina NovaSeq 6000. In-frame beta chains were kept once TCRdb had trimmed the public reads at Q25 with fastp and called clones with MiXCR. Each CDR3 protein appears once, grouped with its most common genes and DNA. Counted in this sample were a few hundred thousand distinct CDR3 sequences; less than 9.5% of them appeared once. The leading ten clones occupy roughly 23% of the sample. The sequencing input was PBMCs or a T cell subset sorted from them (not recorded which). All receptors derive from a man aged 18 to 29 who had mild COVID-19 (a few samples of this study predate the infection). The sample titles of this study are shuffled in the database, so cell type and time point are left out; the donor was told from shared clones.

V usage is TRBV9 and J usage is TRBJ2-2; 7 bases agree with TRBD1. Germline V gene data show CDR1 as SGDLS and CDR2 as YYNGEE. The CDR3 runs 16 residues. The V gene end was trimmed by 3 bases and the J gene end by 6 bases; junction bases not matched to a gene: 11. The CDR3 nucleotides read TGTGCCAGCAGCGCCATTACAGGGGCGGGCGCCGGGGAGCTGTTTTTT. Protein product: CASSAITGAGAGELFF.

In its sample, this clonotype was seen many times. The V call is TRBV7-2, the J call TRBJ2-5, with 7 nucleotides matching TRBD2. The CDR3 has 14 residues. The germline V gene has CDR1 SGHTA and CDR2 FQGNSA. V gave up 1 base and J gave up 4 bases; unmatched junction bases: 3. CDR3 bases: TGTGCCAGCAGCTTAGACGTAGCGGGAGAGACCCAGTACTTC. Its protein is CASSLDVAGETQYF.

This rearrangement joins TRBV20-1 to TRBJ1-2; D ambiguous. Germline CDR1 is DFQATT and CDR2 is SNEGSKA (reference sequence). V was clipped by 1 base and J by 8 bases, with 2 bases between them. This CDR3 region has 9 residues. CDR3 amino acids: CSARVGYTF. The CDR3 DNA sequence: TGCAGTGCTAGAGTCGGCTACACCTTC.

Many counts were recorded for this clonotype. The J gene is TRBJ2-3, the V gene TRBV7-3; 11 bases are shared with TRBD2. V dropped 0 bases and J dropped 10; count of bases not matched to a gene: 0. This CDR3 is built from 13 residues. CDR1 and CDR2 (germline): SGHTA, FQGTGA. The CDR3 spells CASSLTSGGAQYF. DNA of the CDR3: TGTGCCAGCAGCTTAACTAGCGGGGGGGCGCAGTATTTT. Supplemented by reference TRBV7-3 and TRBJ2-3, the full variable domain reads GAGVSQTPSNKVTEKGKYVELRCDPISGHTALYWYRQSLGQGPEFLIYFQGTGAADDSGLPNDRFFAVRPEGSVSTLKIQRTERGDSAVYLCASSLTSGGAQYFGPGTRLTVL.

The rearrangement joins TRBV29-1 to TRBJ2-1; D remains ambiguous. Trimming took off 7 bases at V and 0 bases at J, with 7 bases between the two ends. This CDR3 region has 12 residues. Germline CDR1 reads SQVTM; CDR2 reads ANQGSEA. The CDR3 here is CSARSSYNEQFF. CDR3 DNA: TGCAGCGCCAGGAGCTCCTACAATGAGCAGTTCTTC.

The table lists this clonotype with a few counts. The rearrangement uses TRBV5-6 and TRBJ1-4; the D gene is possibly TRBD1 (6 bases). Germline CDR1 is SGHDT and CDR2 is YYEEEE. V lost 4 bases and J lost 2, with 12 bases in between. The CDR3 totals 15 residues. CDR3 sequence reads: CASSRLTGTNEKLFF. The CDR3, as DNA: TGTGCCAGCAGCCGACTGACAGGTACTAATGAAAAACTGTTTTTT.

This clonotype was recorded a few times. The genes are TRBV20-1 and TRBJ2-7; no clear D gene. The CDR3 contains 13 residues. V lost 6 bases and J 3 bases, leaving 15 bases between the germline ends. Germline lookup yields CDR1 DFQATT and CDR2 SNEGSKA (reference sequence). CDR3 protein: CSAPNELSYEQYF. DNA of the CDR3: TGCAGTGCGCCGAACGAACTGAGCTACGAGCAGTACTTC.

The chain combines TRBV4-3 with TRBJ2-7, with 7 bases matching TRBD2. The germline gives CDR1 LGHNA, CDR2 YSLEER. The V segment lost 0 bases and the J segment 7 bases; nucleotides outside the gene matches: 3. The length of the CDR3 is 13 residues. CDR3 region: CASSQELGGEQYF. As DNA, the CDR3 is TGCGCCAGCAGCCAAGAACTGGGAGGGGAGCAGTACTTC.

Ten or more counts support this clonotype. J is TRBJ2-7 and V is TRBV7-2; perhaps TRBD1 as D (6 bases). This CDR3 comprises 13 residues. In germline, CDR1 is SGHTA, CDR2 FQGNSA. V lost 6 bases to trimming and J lost 0 bases, with 9 bases between them. The CDR3 protein is CASSTGSSYEQYF. DNA of the CDR3: TGTGCCAGCAGTACAGGGAGCTCCTACGAGCAGTACTTC.

This sequence joins TRBV12-3 or TRBV12-4 and TRBJ2-3, with TRBD2 matching over 9 bases. The J segment lost 2 bases and the V segment lost 7 bases, leaving 10 bases of the junction unmatched. This CDR3 spans 16 amino acids. The CDR3: CASTLRAGGLTDTQYF. CDR3 nucleotides: TGTGCCAGCACTTTGCGAGCGGGGGGACTCACAGATACGCAGTATTTT.

The chain uses TRBV30 and TRBJ1-1; D is unresolved. CDR3 size: 13 residues. Trimming took off 2 bases at V and 3 bases at J, with 10 bases between the two ends. The germline V gene encodes CDR1 GTSNPN and CDR2 SVGIG (reference sequence). The CDR3 loop reads CAWSPQIDTEAFF. CDR3 sequence (DNA): TGTGCCTGGAGTCCCCAGATAGACACTGAAGCTTTCTTT.

V usage is TRBV5-1 and J usage is TRBJ2-3; 7 bases line up with TRBD1. J gave up 0 bases and V 4 bases, and 5 bases lay outside the gene matches. Per germline, CDR1 SGHRS and CDR2 YFSETQ. The CDR3 totals 15 residues. In nucleotides, the CDR3 is TGCGCCAGCAGCGTGCAGACAGGGAGCACAGATACGCAGTATTTT. Protein: CASSVQTGSTDTQYF.

In this sample, this clonotype turned up a few times. The J gene is TRBJ2-3, the V gene TRBV24-1; D unresolved. Trimming shortened V by 2 bases and J by 1 base, and 6 bases separated the two germline ends. The germline CDR1 and CDR2 sequences are KGHDR and SFDVKD. This CDR3 has 14 amino acids. This CDR3 is CATSDYQGTDTQYF. The CDR3 nucleotides read TGTGCCACCAGTGATTACCAGGGCACAGATACGCAGTATTTT.

The J gene is TRBJ2-5, the V gene TRBV7-2; TRBD2 aligns across 11 bases. The CDR3 consists of 15 residues. The V gene's germline CDR1 is SGHTA and CDR2 FQGNSA. V trimming: 4 bases; J trimming: 5 bases; junction bases outside the gene matches: 6. Here the CDR3 DNA reads TGTGCCAGCAGCTACGGACTAGCGGGTGGGGAGACCCAGTACTTC. As protein: CASSYGLAGGETQYF.

The chain carries TRBV12-3 or TRBV12-4 and TRBJ1-3; no definite D call. This CDR3 is 14 amino acids long. V was trimmed by 7 bases and J by 0 bases, leaving 10 bases between them. CDR3 loop: CASTEAFSGNTIYF. CDR3 in DNA: TGTGCCAGCACGGAAGCTTTCTCTGGAAACACCATATATTTT.

The J gene is TRBJ1-1, the V gene TRBV7-2; tentatively, D is TRBD1 (6 bases). The CDR3 is 13 amino acids. Germline V gene sequence: CDR1 SGHTA, CDR2 FQGNSA. The V and J ends lost 0 bases and 6 bases respectively, with 8 bases between them. The CDR3 DNA is TGTGCCAGCAGCTTAGCGACAGGTCCTGAAGCTTTCTTT. Protein: CASSLATGPEAFF. The variable domain in full, with the rest retrieved from reference TRBV7-2 and TRBJ1-1, is GAGVSQSPSNKVTEKGKDVELRCDPISGHTALYWYRQSLGQGLEFLIYFQGNSAPDKSGLPSDRFSAERTGGSVSTLTIQRTQQEDSAVYLCASSLATGPEAFFGQGTRLTVV.

This clonotype was seen ten or more times. The gene calls are TRBV11-3 and TRBJ2-2, with TRBD1 matching over 7 bases. After removal of 1 base from V and 6 bases from J, the junction contained 8 bases not matched to a gene. The CDR3 totals 16 residues. CDR1 SGHNT and CDR2 YENEEA come from the germline V gene. The CDR3, as DNA: TGTGCCAGCAGCTTAGGCCCTGAAAGGGGGCCCGGGGAGCTGTTTTTT. Its translation is CASSLGPERGPGELFF. The entire variable domain, with the rest obtained from reference TRBV11-3 and TRBJ2-2, is as follows: EAGVVQSPRYKIIEKKQPVAFWCNPISGHNTLYWYLQNLGQGPELLIRYENEEAVDDSQLPKDRFSAERLKGVDSTLKIQPAELGDSAVYLCASSLGPERGPGELFFGEGSRLTVL.

This clonotype was found a few times. The rearrangement joins TRBV6-2 or TRBV6-3 to TRBJ1-1, with D possibly matching TRBD1 (5 bases). The CDR3 totals 12 residues. Germline V lookup: CDR1 MNHEY, CDR2 SVGEGT. The V gene lost 2 bases and the J gene lost 5 bases, with 6 bases spanning the gap. This chain's CDR3 is CASSYGGTEAFF. The CDR3 nucleotides read TGTGCCAGCAGTTACGGGGGGACTGAAGCTTTCTTT.

This clonotype came up a few times. The chain joins TRBV6-2 or TRBV6-3 to TRBJ1-4, with 8 bases that match TRBD1. Trimming at V came to 5 bases and at J to 0 bases, leaving 5 bases not matched to a gene. CDR3 length equals 16 residues. Germline V CDR1 and CDR2: MNHEY, SVGEGT. CDR3 nucleotide sequence: TGTGCCAGCAGTCCGGACAGGGCTCCAACTAATGAAAAACTGTTTTTT. Its protein product is CASSPDRAPTNEKLFF.

The sample holds many counts of this clonotype. The chain combines TRBV20-1 with TRBJ2-3; 12 bases map to TRBD2. Trimming took 4 bases from V and 2 from J; bases not matched to a gene: 1. CDR1 is DFQATT and CDR2 is SNEGSKA in the germline V gene (reference sequence). CDR3 length: 14 amino acids. Here the CDR3 DNA reads TGCAGTGCTACTAGCGGGGGGGCCACAGATACGCAGTATTTT. Translating it yields CSATSGGATDTQYF.

This clonotype was observed a handful of times. The chain recombines TRBV4-3 with TRBJ2-3; maybe TRBD1 (6 bases). From germline, CDR1 is LGHNA and CDR2 YSLEER. Trimming removed 3 bases from V and 6 bases from J, with 16 bases in between. The CDR3 is 15 residues long. As DNA, the CDR3 is TGCGCCAGCAGCCAGGAACAGGGACGTCGGGATACGCAGTATTTT. Translated, it gives CASSQEQGRRDTQYF.